Below, 8 T cell receptor beta chains from the same sample are listed, as sequenced in a study of blood T cells in healthy people across ages. Through a sample-barcoded 5' primer and a J-beta primer mix, a second PCR was run for about 6 to 11 cycles. TCRdb analysed the 5' RACE reads with MiXCR anew, one entry per CDR3 protein. The table lists about 700,000 distinct CDR3 sequences, 32% of them singletons, with about 16% in the top ten. The sample comprised blood. The source of these receptors is a woman aged 80 or over in good health.

The rearrangement links TRBV9 to TRBJ1-1; D might be TRBD1 (5 bases). CDR3 length equals 15 residues. From germline, CDR1 is SGDLS and CDR2 YYNGEE. V was shortened by 0 bases and J by 4 bases, with 13 bases between the two germline ends. The CDR3 nucleotides read TGTGCCAGCAGCGTAGCGTGGGGGGGGAGCACTGAAGCTTTCTTT. It specifies CASSVAWGGSTEAFF.

This clonotype was seen repeatedly, ten times or more. The rearrangement joins TRBV20-1 to TRBJ2-7; D unresolved. CDR1 is DFQATT and CDR2 is SNEGSKA in the germline V gene (reference sequence). This CDR3 comprises 11 residues. V lost 6 bases and J 3 bases, leaving 9 bases between the germline ends. CDR3 sequence (DNA): TGCAGTGCCCCTGAGGTCTACGAGCAGTACTTC. Its protein is CSAPEVYEQYF.

This clonotype was seen ten or more times. This sequence joins TRBV12-3 or TRBV12-4 and TRBJ2-7; D may match TRBD1 or TRBD2 (5 bases each). V lost 5 bases and J lost 10, with 15 bases in between. CDR3 length: 12 residues. The CDR3 sequence: CASSPSRGVQYF. CDR3 bases: TGTGCCAGCAGTCCGAGCCGAGGGGTTCAGTACTTC.

The CDR3 spells CASSQGAFYNQPQHF. The CDR3 region has the DNA TGTGCCAGCAGCCAAGGAGCATTTTACAATCAGCCCCAGCATTTT. This chain links TRBV3-1 with TRBJ1-5; no definite D call. The CDR3 loop spans 15 amino acids. The germline V gene has CDR1 LGHDT and CDR2 YNNKEL (reference sequence). Trimming took off 1 base at V and 3 bases at J, with 10 bases between the two ends. Full variable domain (outside the CDR3, taken from reference TRBV3-1 and TRBJ1-5): DTAVSQTPKYLVTQMGNDKSIKCEQNLGHDTMYWYKQDSKKFLKIMFSYNNKELIINETVPNRFSPKSPDKAHLNLHINSLELGDSAVYFCASSQGAFYNQPQHFGDGTRLSIL.

The chain joins TRBV20-1 to TRBJ2-7, with D perhaps matching TRBD1 (6 bases). Trimming left V 7 bases short and J 7 bases short, with 20 bases between. Per germline, CDR1 DFQATT and CDR2 SNEGSKA (reference sequence). This CDR3 comprises 13 residues. The CDR3 DNA is TGCAGTGTCAGGGGCAGGCGTGGGGGAGAGCAGTACTTC. Encoded protein: CSVRGRRGGEQYF.

As for this clonotype: One junction end does not reproduce the germline sequence, and a read error may be involved. This rearrangement joins TRBV27 to TRBJ2-7; 8 nucleotides line up with TRBD2. Germline V gene sequence: CDR1 MNHEY, CDR2 SMNVEV (reference sequence). The CDR3 length is 16 residues. In DNA, the CDR3 is TGTGCCGGCAGTTTGTCGAGCGGGGGTTATGACAATGAGCAGTACTTC. Protein: CAGSLSSGGYDNEQYF.

Ten or more counts support this clonotype. J is TRBJ2-7 and V is TRBV10-2; possibly TRBD1 for D (6 bases). The germline gives CDR1 WSHSY, CDR2 SAAADI. V was cut by 8 bases and J by 2 bases, with 19 bases left in between. The CDR3 totals 15 residues. DNA for the CDR3: TGCGCCAGCCAGACCCATGAGACAGGTACCTACGAGCAGTACTTC. Amino acid sequence: CASQTHETGTYEQYF.

The sample holds many counts of this clonotype. The DNA for the CDR3 is TGTGCCAGCAGCTTTACAGGGGGCTCCCTCTACGAGCAGTACTTC. This codes for CASSFTGGSLYEQYF. J is TRBJ2-7 and V is TRBV7-9; TRBD1 matches at 9 bases. Trimming at V came to 3 bases and at J to 3 bases, leaving 6 bases not matched to a gene. The CDR3 contains 15 residues. Looked up from germline, CDR1 is SEHNR and CDR2 is FQNEAQ (reference sequence). Filled out from reference TRBV7-9 and TRBJ2-7, the complete variable domain reads DTGVSQNPRHKITKRGQNVTFRCDPISEHNRLYWYRQTLGQGPEFLTYFQNEAQLEKSRLLSDRFSAERPKGSFSTLEIQRTEQGDSAMYLCASSFTGGSLYEQYFGPGTRLTVT.